A selection of T cell receptor beta chains follows, all from one sample in a study of blood T cell repertoires in COVID-19. Some clones are missing from TCRdb's copy, which holds only in-frame ones; the method was immunoSEQ multiplex PCR. This sample has a few hundred thousand clones, with 84% found just once. Sequenced input: PBMCs or T cells enriched from blood (not recorded which). The source of these receptors is a middle-aged woman who had recovered from COVID-19. Both conserved end residues are part of each CDR3. A D gene is named only where the DNA matches it firmly. Expanded clones get a size class; other rows say once, few or many, or leave the size out.

d_call	clone_size	v_call	j_call	cdr3_nt	cdr3_aa
.	.	TRBV24-1	TRBJ2-1	TGTGCCACCAGTGATGCCAACCGACAGGCCAATGAGCAGTTCTTC	CATSDANRQANEQFF
.	.	TRBV14	TRBJ1-6	TGTGCCAGCAGCCAATATGGAACAGGAGGGTCACCCCTCCACTTT	CASSQYGTGGSPLHF
.	many	TRBV6-2/TRBV6-3	TRBJ2-1	TGTGCCAGCAGTTACTCGCGTGCCTCCTACAATGAGCAGTTCTTC	CASSYSRASYNEQFF
TRBD1	once	TRBV10-1	TRBJ2-5	TGCGCCAGCAACGCGGACAGGGCGGAGACCCAGTACTTC	CASNADRAETQYF
.	.	TRBV25-1	TRBJ1-6	TGTGCCAGCAGTCGCGGTTCCTATAATTCACCCCTCCACTTT	CASSRGSYNSPLHF
TRBD2	.	TRBV7-2	TRBJ2-5	TGTGCCAGCAGCTTAGACGGGAGGGAGGGGACCCAGTACTTC	CASSLDGREGTQYF
.	few	TRBV27	TRBJ1-1	TGTGCCAGCGCAGGGTATCCGAACACTGAAGCTTTCTTT	CASAGYPNTEAFF
.	few	TRBV30	TRBJ1-2	TGTGCCTGGAGTAAGGCCAGCGCCTATGGCTACACCTTC	CAWSKASAYGYTF
.	few	TRBV14	TRBJ2-1	TGTGCCAGCAGCTTAGACTTCTACTACAATGAGCAGTTCTTC	CASSLDFYYNEQFF
.	.	TRBV3-1/TRBV3-2	TRBJ2-7	TGTGCCAGCAGCCGCGGCGGGGAGCAGTACTTC	CASSRGGEQYF
TRBD1	.	TRBV10-3	TRBJ1-5	TGTGCCATCAGTCAGGACAGGGGATATCAGCCCCAGCATTTT	CAISQDRGYQPQHF